A single sample is the source of the 5 T cell receptor beta chains below, sequenced in a study of blood T cell repertoires in COVID-19. Profiled with immunoSEQ multiplex PCR; TCRdb holds only in-frame clones, not every one. This repertoire shows around 250,000 clones, 85% to 90% found once; its top ten account for approximately 1.7%. The sequencing input was PBMCs or T cells enriched from blood (not recorded which). These receptors were collected from a woman between 45 and 60 years old who had recovered from COVID-19.

The rearrangement links TRBV30 to TRBJ2-1; TRBD2 might be the D (6 bases). Germline V gene data show CDR1 as GTSNPN and CDR2 as SVGIG (reference sequence). Trimming pared 4 bases from V and 0 bases from J, leaving 13 bases between. This CDR3 comprises 15 residues. CDR3: CAWTLGTSSYNEQFF. In DNA, the CDR3 is TGTGCCTGGACCTTAGGGACTTCCTCCTACAATGAGCAGTTCTTC.

The V and J genes are TRBV3-1 (or the pseudogene TRBV3-2) and TRBJ2-3; TRBD1 agrees at 12 bases. This CDR3 spans 15 amino acids. With 4 bases clipped from V and 5 bases from J, the junction kept 4 bases outside the gene matches. Germline lookup yields CDR1 LGHDT and CDR2 YNNKEL (reference sequence). The CDR3 DNA follows: TGTGCCAGCAGCCCGGGACAGGGGGCAATAGATACGCAGTATTTT. It specifies CASSPGQGAIDTQYF.

This chain connects TRBV5-6 to TRBJ2-1; 12 bases align to TRBD2. The CDR3 has 18 amino acids. Germline V gene sequence: CDR1 SGHDT, CDR2 YYEEEE. V shed 0 bases, J shed 0 bases, and the junction held 4 bases outside the gene matches. CDR3 loop: CASSLAASGRVSYNEQFF. The CDR3 region has the DNA TGTGCCAGCAGCTTGGCGGCTAGCGGGAGGGTCTCCTACAATGAGCAGTTCTTC.

The chain employs TRBV5-1 and TRBJ1-1, with 7 bases lining up with TRBD1. The CDR3 runs 15 residues. Per the germline V gene, CDR1 is SGHRS and CDR2 is YFSETQ. The ends lost 9 bases at V and 1 base at J; junction bases unmatched: 12. For the CDR3, the DNA is TGCGCCACGGCCGGGCAGGGGGTCAGGAACACTGAAGCTTTCTTT. This codes for CATAGQGVRNTEAFF.

The chain carries TRBV18 and TRBJ2-5, with TRBD2 matching 8 bases. The V gene's germline CDR1 is KGHSH and CDR2 LQKENI. V lost 2 bases to trimming and J lost 6 bases; unmatched junction nucleotides: 11. The CDR3 sequence is 16 residues long. This chain's CDR3 is CASSPGSGRASKTQYF. CDR3 DNA sequence: TGTGCCAGCTCACCAGGTTCCGGGAGGGCCTCGAAGACCCAGTACTTC.